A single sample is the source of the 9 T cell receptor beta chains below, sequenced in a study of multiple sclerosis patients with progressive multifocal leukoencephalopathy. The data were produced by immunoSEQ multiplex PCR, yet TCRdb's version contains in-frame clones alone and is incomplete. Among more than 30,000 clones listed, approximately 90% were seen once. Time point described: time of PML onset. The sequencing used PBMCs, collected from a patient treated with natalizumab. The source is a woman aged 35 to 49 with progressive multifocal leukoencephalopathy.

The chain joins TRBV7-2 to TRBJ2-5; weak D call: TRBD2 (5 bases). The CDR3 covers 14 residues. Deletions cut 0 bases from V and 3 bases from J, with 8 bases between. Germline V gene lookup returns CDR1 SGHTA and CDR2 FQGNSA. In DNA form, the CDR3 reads TGTGCCAGCAGCTTAGCAACGGGAAAAGAGACCCAGTACTTC. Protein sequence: CASSLATGKETQYF.

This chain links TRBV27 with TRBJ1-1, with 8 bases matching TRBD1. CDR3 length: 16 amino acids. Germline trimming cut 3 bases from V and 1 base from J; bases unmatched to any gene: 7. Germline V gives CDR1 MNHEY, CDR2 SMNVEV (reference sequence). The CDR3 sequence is CASSFQGAGRNTEAFF. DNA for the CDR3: TGTGCCAGCAGTTTTCAGGGGGCTGGACGGAACACTGAAGCTTTCTTT.

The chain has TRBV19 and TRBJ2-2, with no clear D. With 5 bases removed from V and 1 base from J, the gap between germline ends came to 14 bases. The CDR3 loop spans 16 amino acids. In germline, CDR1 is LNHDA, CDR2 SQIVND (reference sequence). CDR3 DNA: TGTGCCAGTAGTCAAGGGCAGAGGAAGAACACCGGGGAGCTGTTTTTT. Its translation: CASSQGQRKNTGELFF.

The CDR3 DNA is TGTGCCAGCAGTTTGCGGGACAGGGTTATGGAGCAGTACTTC. It yields the protein CASSLRDRVMEQYF. This chain links TRBV28 with TRBJ2-7; 9 bases match TRBD1. This CDR3 comprises 14 residues. The germline V gene has CDR1 MDHEN and CDR2 SYDVKM. Losses at the gene ends were 3 bases for V and 7 bases for J; bases not matched to a gene: 7.

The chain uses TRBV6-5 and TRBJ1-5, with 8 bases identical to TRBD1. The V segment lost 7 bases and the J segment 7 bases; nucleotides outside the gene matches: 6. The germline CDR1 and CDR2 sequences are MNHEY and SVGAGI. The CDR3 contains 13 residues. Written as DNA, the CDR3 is TGTGCCAGCACCCAAGACAGGGGCCAGCCCCAGCATTTT. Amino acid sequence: CASTQDRGQPQHF.

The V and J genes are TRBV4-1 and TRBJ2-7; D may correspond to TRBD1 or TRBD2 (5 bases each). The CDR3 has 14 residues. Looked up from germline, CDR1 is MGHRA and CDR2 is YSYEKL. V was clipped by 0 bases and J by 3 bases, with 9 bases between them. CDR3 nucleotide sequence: TGCGCCAGCAGCCAAGAGGGACGCCTCTACGAGCAGTACTTC. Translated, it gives CASSQEGRLYEQYF.

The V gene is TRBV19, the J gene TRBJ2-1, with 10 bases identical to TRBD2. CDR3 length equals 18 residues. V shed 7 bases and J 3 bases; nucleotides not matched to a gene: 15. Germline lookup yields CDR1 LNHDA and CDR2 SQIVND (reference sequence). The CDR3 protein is CASTSGASGSSRYNEQFF. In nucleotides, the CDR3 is TGTGCCAGTACCTCAGGGGCTAGCGGGAGTTCGCGCTACAATGAGCAGTTCTTC.

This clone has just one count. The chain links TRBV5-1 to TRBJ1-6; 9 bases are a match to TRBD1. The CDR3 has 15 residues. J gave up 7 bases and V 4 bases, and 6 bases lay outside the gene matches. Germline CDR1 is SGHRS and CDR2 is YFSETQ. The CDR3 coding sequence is TGCGCCAGCAGCCCTATGGACAGGGGCAATTCACCCCTCCACTTT. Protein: CASSPMDRGNSPLHF.

In DNA, the CDR3 is TGTGCCAGCAGCGCCGGACTAGCGGGAGGATTCGAGACCCAGTACTTC. Translated, it gives CASSAGLAGGFETQYF. V is TRBV7-2 and J is TRBJ2-5; 14 bases are shared with TRBD2. CDR3 length: 16 residues. Germline loops: CDR1 SGHTA, CDR2 FQGNSA. The J segment lost 5 bases and the V segment lost 5 bases, leaving 7 bases of the junction unmatched. Full variable domain (rest looked up from reference TRBV7-2 and TRBJ2-5): GAGVSQSPSNKVTEKGKDVELRCDPISGHTALYWYRQSLGQGLEFLIYFQGNSAPDKSGLPSDRFSAERTGGSVSTLTIQRTQQEDSAVYLCASSAGLAGGFETQYFGPGTRLLVL.